Listed here are 3 T cell receptor beta chains from one sample, sequenced in a study of cytomegalovirus exposure and HLA in healthy donors. A multiplex PCR was run with 60 Vbeta primers and 13 Jbeta primers. Profiled with immunoSEQ multiplex PCR; TCRdb holds only in-frame clones, not every one. The sample holds 150,000 or so clones, about 74% seen once. The source material was PBMCs. Every receptor here comes from a woman aged 40 to 55 in good health and CMV-seronegative.

The V and J genes are TRBV2 and TRBJ1-6; maybe TRBD1 (6 bases). This CDR3 has 14 residues. CDR1 SNHLY and CDR2 FYNNEI come from the germline V gene. With 7 bases removed from V and 6 bases from J, the gap between germline ends came to 13 bases. The CDR3 is CASKDSSFNSPLHF. CDR3 bases: TGTGCCAGCAAGGACAGCTCATTTAATTCACCCCTCCACTTT.

The count of this clone is one. The chain recombines TRBV27 with TRBJ1-5, with a possible D match to TRBD1 (5 bases). CDR3 size: 16 residues. V lost 1 base and J lost 2, with 12 bases in between. Per the germline V gene, CDR1 is MNHEY and CDR2 is SMNVEV (reference sequence). The chain's CDR3 is CASSLWGLDGNQPQHF. CDR3 nucleotides: TGTGCCAGCAGTTTATGGGGCCTCGATGGCAATCAGCCCCAGCATTTT.

The chain couples TRBV27 to TRBJ2-6; TRBD1 is a possible D gene (5 bases). Germline-derived CDR1 and CDR2 are MNHEY and SMNVEV (reference sequence). Deletions cut 5 bases from V and 4 bases from J, with 12 bases between. This CDR3 region has 15 residues. DNA of the CDR3: TGTGCCAGCAGTAAGTGGGGCTCCGGGGCCAACGTCCTGACTTTC. Its translation: CASSKWGSGANVLTF.